This T cell receptor beta chain was retrieved from a study of cytomegalovirus exposure and HLA in healthy donors. General observations from the study: Reportedly, diagnosis of cytomegalovirus status by the classifier showed high specificity and sensitivity. Altogether, 150 or so TCR beta chains were recorded as cytomegalovirus-associated.

Germline V gene data show CDR1 as GTSNPN and CDR2 as SVGIG (reference sequence). The CDR3 has 15 amino acids. Trimming cost V 0 bases and J 2 bases, with 14 bases left between them. Details on this clone: Its antigen remains unknown.

Amplification used 60 Vbeta primers and 13 Jbeta primers. Authors' data handling: The count from a later analysis was about 80 million unique TCR beta chains, 9 million to 12 million of them shared. Profiled with immunoSEQ multiplex PCR; TCRdb holds only in-frame clones, not every one. V and J calls and clone size are copied from that table; D and trimming were computed from the DNA. The sample shows approximately 200,000 clones, roughly four fifths of them seen only once. Sequencing was performed on PBMCs. This TCR derives from a man under 40 in good health and CMV-seronegative. The chain joins TRBV30 to TRBJ2-7; tentative D call: TRBD2 (6 bases). The CDR3 region is CAWSVLVRDPYEQYF. For the CDR3, the DNA is TGTGCCTGGAGTGTACTCGTGCGGGATCCCTACGAGCAGTACTTC.